This T cell receptor beta chain was identified in a study of OX40 agonist ivuxolimab in advanced cancers. Study-wide context: Administration of intravenous ivuxolimab to patients occurred every 2 weeks at 0.01 to 10 mg/kg. Study-level points and caveats: Dosing at 0.1 to 3.0 mg/kg was accompanied by clonal expansion of CD4+ and CD8+ blood T cells by week 6. Partly responding patients at 0.1-3.0 mg/kg showed some of the smallest clonal expansion.

Any history of autoimmune disease or systemic immunosuppression disqualified patients. This CDR3 spans 15 amino acids. The V segment lost 9 bases and the J segment 8 bases; nucleotides outside the gene matches: 10. The germline CDR1 and CDR2 sequences are MNHNY and SVGAGI (reference sequence). Only in-frame clones appear in the TCRdb table, and some are missing; sequencing was by immunoSEQ multiplex PCR. The sample lists 77,000 or so clones; around 90% were seen once. In the case of this clone: Its antigen is not identified.

The input for sequencing was CD4+ or CD8+ T cells sorted from blood, taken in a trial of the OX40 agonist ivuxolimab. The TCR sequence derives from an adult with an advanced solid tumor such as melanoma, head and neck, liver or kidney cancer. The chain employs TRBV6-6 and TRBJ2-1, with 13 positions matching TRBD2. Here the CDR3 DNA reads TGTGCCAGTACTCCAACTAGCGGGGGGGCTCATGAGCAGTTCTTC. Amino acids: CASTPTSGGAHEQFF.